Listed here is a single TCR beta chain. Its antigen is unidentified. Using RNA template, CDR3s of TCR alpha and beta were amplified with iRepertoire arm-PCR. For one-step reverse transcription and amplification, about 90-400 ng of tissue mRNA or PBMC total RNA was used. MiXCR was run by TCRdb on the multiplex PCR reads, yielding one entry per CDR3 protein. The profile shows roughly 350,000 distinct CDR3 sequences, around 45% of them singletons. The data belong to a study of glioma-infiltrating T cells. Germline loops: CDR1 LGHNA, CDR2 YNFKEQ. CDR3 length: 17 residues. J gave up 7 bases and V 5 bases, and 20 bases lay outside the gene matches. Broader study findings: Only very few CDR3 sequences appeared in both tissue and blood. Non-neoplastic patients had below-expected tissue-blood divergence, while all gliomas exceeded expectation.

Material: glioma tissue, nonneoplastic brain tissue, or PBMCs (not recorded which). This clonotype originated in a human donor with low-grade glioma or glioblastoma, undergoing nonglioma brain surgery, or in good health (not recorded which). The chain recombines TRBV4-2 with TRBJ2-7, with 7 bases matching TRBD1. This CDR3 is CASSVQMGTASYNEQYF. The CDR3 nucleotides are TGTGCCAGCAGCGTCCAAATGGGGACAGCGAGCTACAATGAGCAGTACTTC.